This T cell receptor (beta chain) is from a study of T cells in localized non-small cell lung cancer. Study results and limitations: Heterogeneity is still possible, as just one tumor region was sequenced. Highest T cell clonality was seen in uninvolved adjacent lung, surpassing that measured in tumor. Among the top 100 tumor clones, a median about 57 appeared in adjacent lung.

Sequenced by immunoSEQ multiplex PCR; TCRdb stores in-frame clones only, minus some. The sample includes 20,000 to 30,000 clones, 92% of them seen just once. Worth noting for this clone: Its antigen is still unknown.

Trimming cost V 0 bases and J 2 bases; bases outside gene matches: 5. Germline values: CDR1 SGDLS, CDR2 YYNGEE. CDR3 length: 16 amino acids. The sequence derives from a man aged 35 to 69 with stage III squamous cell lung carcinoma. This specimen consisted of peripheral blood, obtained before any cancer treatment. The J gene is TRBJ2-7, the V gene TRBV9; the match to TRBD1 covers 10 bases. The CDR3 nucleotides read TGTGCCAGCAGCGTAGATCCGGGACAGGGGCCCTACGAGCAGTACTTC. It specifies CASSVDPGQGPYEQYF.